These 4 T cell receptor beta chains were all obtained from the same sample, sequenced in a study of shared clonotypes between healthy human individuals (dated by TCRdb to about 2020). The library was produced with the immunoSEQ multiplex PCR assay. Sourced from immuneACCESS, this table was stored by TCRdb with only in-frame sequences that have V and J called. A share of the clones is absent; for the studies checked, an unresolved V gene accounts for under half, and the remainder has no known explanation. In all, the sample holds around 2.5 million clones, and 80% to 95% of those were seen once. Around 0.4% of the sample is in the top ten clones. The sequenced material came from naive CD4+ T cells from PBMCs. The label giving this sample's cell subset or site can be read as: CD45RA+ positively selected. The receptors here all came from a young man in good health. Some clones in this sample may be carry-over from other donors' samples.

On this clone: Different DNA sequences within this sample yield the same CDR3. CDR3 in DNA: TGTGCCACCCGACGGAACACTGAAGCTTTCTTT. This encodes CATRRNTEAFF. This chain links TRBV28 with TRBJ1-1; D ambiguous. Germline V gives CDR1 MDHEN, CDR2 SYDVKM. V lost 10 bases to trimming and J lost 1 base, with 7 bases between them. The CDR3 totals 11 residues.

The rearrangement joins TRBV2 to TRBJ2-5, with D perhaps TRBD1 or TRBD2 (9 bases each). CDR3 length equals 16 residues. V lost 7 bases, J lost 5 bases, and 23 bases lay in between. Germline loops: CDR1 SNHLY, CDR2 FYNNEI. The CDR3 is CASTGTGTSLRETQYF. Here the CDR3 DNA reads TGTGCCAGCACCGGGACAGGGACTAGCTTGAGGGAGACCCAGTACTTC.

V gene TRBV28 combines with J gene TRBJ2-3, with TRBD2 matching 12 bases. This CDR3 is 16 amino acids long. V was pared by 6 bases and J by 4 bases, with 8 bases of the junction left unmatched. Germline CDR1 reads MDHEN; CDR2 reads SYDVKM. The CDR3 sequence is CASSLTLAGGPDTQYF. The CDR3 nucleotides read TGTGCCAGCAGCCTGACCCTAGCGGGAGGGCCAGATACGCAGTATTTT.

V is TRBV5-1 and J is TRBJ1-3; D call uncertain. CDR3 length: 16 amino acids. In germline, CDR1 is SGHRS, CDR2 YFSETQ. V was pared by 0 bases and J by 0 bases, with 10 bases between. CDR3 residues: CASSLEGWGSGNTIYF. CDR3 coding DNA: TGCGCCAGCAGCTTGGAGGGCTGGGGCTCTGGAAACACCATATATTTT.